The clone carrying this T cell receptor beta chain was counted many times. Its specificity is not known. The read terminates 3 residues before the CDR3 end, so the remaining end is supplied by the germline J gene. This CDR3 region has 16 residues. Germline CDR1 MDHEN, CDR2 SYDVKM. The V gene lost 8 bases and the J gene lost 3 bases, with 23 bases spanning the gap. This entry comes from a study of T cell clonality in common variable immunodeficiency. Control and CVID samples contributed equal amounts of genomic DNA. Only in-frame clones appear in the TCRdb table, and some are missing; sequencing was by immunoSEQ multiplex PCR. Sampling found some 39,000 clones, none seen once. Study-level points and caveats: CVID subjects showed higher TCRbeta clonality than healthy controls. Links between repertoire features and CVID complications were heterogeneity-limited. CVID subjects shared fewer TCRbeta clones than healthy controls did.

The sequence came from a person aged 18-69 years in good health. V and J are TRBV28 and TRBJ2-7; tentative D call: TRBD2 (6 bases). The sequenced sample consisted of peripheral blood mononuclear cells. The part of the CDR3 DNA that was read is TGTGCCAGCGCCGCACATGCCGGGGGAGGCAACTACGAG. Its translation: CASAAHAGGGNYE. The whole CDR3 reads CASAAHAGGGNYEQYF.